The text below deals with one TCR beta chain. The antigen is unknown. The germline V and J ends were trimmed by 4 bases and 7 bases, with 13 bases remaining between them. The V gene's germline CDR1 is MDHEN and CDR2 SYDVKM. The CDR3 totals 13 residues. These data come from a study of CD8+ T cells in alopecia areata. Peripheral blood and lesional scalp punch biopsies came from alopecia areata patients. Findings of the study overall: The study found higher clonality in lesional than normal scalp, especially in alopecia totalis/universalis.

RNA was extracted and reverse transcribed into cDNA as the sequencing template. TCRdb's table, derived via immunoSEQ multiplex PCR, lists solely in-frame clones and lacks some. The data contain about 15,000 clones, almost 60% of them singletons. The chain joins TRBV28 to TRBJ1-2; tentatively, D is TRBD1 (6 bases). The sample consisted of skin. This TCR derives from a human donor with alopecia areata. The CDR3 region is CASSSLRGAGYTF. For the CDR3, the DNA is TGTGCCAGCAGTTCCCTCAGGGGCGCTGGCTACACCTTC.